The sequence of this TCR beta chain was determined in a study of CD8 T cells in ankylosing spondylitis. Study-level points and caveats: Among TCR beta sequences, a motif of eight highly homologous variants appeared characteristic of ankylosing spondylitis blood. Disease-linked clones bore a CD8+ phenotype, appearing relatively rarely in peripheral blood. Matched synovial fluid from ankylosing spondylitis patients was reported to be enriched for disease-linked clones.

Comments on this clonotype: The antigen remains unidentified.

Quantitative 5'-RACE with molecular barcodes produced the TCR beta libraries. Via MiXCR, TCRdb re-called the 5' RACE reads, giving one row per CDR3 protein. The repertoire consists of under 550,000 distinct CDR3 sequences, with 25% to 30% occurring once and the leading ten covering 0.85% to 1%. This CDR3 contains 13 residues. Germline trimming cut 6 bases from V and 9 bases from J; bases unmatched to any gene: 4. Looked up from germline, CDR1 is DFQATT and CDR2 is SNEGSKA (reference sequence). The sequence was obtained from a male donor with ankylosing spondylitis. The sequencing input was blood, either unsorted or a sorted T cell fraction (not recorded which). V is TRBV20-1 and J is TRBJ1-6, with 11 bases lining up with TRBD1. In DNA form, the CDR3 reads TGCAGTGCCTCGGGACAGGGGGGTTCACCCCTCCACTTT. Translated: CSASGQGGSPLHF.